These T cell receptor beta chains were read from a single sample in a study of CD8 T cells in ankylosing spondylitis. MiXCR was run by TCRdb on the 5' RACE reads, yielding one entry per CDR3 protein. The sample lists some 350,000 distinct CDR3 sequences, about 15% occurring once. The sample comprised blood, either unsorted or a sorted T cell fraction (not recorded which). These receptors were taken from a male donor with ankylosing spondylitis or in good health (not recorded which). The CDR3 runs from the conserved cysteine through the conserved F or W. The D gene is left open where the match is weak. Part of the rows lack a size; the others show once, few, many or a class for expanded clones.

TGTGCCAGCAGCTTGGTGGGGACAGGGGGTAGCTCCTACGAGCAGTACTTC CASSLVGTGGSSYEQYF TRBJ2-7 few TRBD1 TRBV5-5
TGCAGTGCGCAGCGGGGGGGCCGAGCAGATACGCAGTATTTT CSAQRGGRADTQYF TRBJ2-3 - TRBD2 TRBV20-1
TGTGCCAGCAGCCCCCGCAGGCGTGCCCTCATGAACACTGAAGCTTTCTTT CASSPRRRALMNTEAFF TRBJ1-1 few - TRBV7-2
TGTGCCAGCAGCCAAAGGACAGGTCTCGAAAATGAAGAACTGTTTTTT CASSQRTGLENEELFF TRBJ1-4 - TRBD1 TRBV7-8
TGTGCCAGTTGGGGCGGACGGTTGAACACTGAAGCTTTCTTT CASWGGRLNTEAFF TRBJ1-1 - - TRBV27
TGCAGTGGGGGTCTATCCTACAATGAGCAGTTCTTC CSGGLSYNEQFF TRBJ2-1 few - TRBV20-1
TGTGCCAGCAGCGAGGGAGTAGTGCGTTCCGAGCAGTACTTC CASSEGVVRSEQYF TRBJ2-7 few - TRBV6-1
TGCAGCGCGACCGGGACCTACGAGCAGTACTTC CSATGTYEQYF TRBJ2-7 many - TRBV29-1
TGTGCCAGCAGTTTCACGGGACAGGGAACGGGGAGGGCTGAAGCTTTCTTT CASSFTGQGTGRAEAFF TRBJ1-1 - TRBD1 TRBV12-3/TRBV12-4
TGTGCCAGCAGCTCCAGGGGCCAGGAGGAAAAACTGTTTTTT CASSSRGQEEKLFF TRBJ1-4 - - TRBV5-5
TGTGCCAGTAATCCCCCCCGACTAGCGGGGTTAAAACCTCTATCCTACAATGAGCAGTTCTTC CASNPPRLAGLKPLSYNEQFF TRBJ2-1 - TRBD2 TRBV19
TGTGCCAGCAGTAACCGGGGTAGTGGGGCCAACGTCCTGACTTTC CASSNRGSGANVLTF TRBJ2-6 - - TRBV12-3/TRBV12-4
TGTGCCAGCAGCACCCAAGACCAAAATAGGAGAGACATCCTCTATGGCTACACCTTC CASSTQDQNRRDILYGYTF TRBJ1-2 few - TRBV11-2
TGTGCCAGCAGAGCGGGATCCCCCTACGAGCAGTACTTC CASRAGSPYEQYF TRBJ2-7 - TRBD2 TRBV2
TGCGCCAGCAGCCAAGATGCCCGGACAGGGTCTGTGTACGAGCAGTACTTC CASSQDARTGSVYEQYF TRBJ2-7 few TRBD1 TRBV4-1
TGTGCCAGCAGCCAGGGCAGGGCGGAATTTATTGAAGCTTTCTTT CASSQGRAEFIEAFF TRBJ1-1 - - TRBV7-9
TGTGCCAGCAGCTCGTATACAGGGTGGGACCAGCCCCAGCATTTT CASSSYTGWDQPQHF TRBJ1-5 - - TRBV5-6
TGTGCCAGCAGCTTGGGAGTCAGTCAGAACACTGAAGCTTTCTTT CASSLGVSQNTEAFF TRBJ1-1 few - TRBV5-6
TGTGCCAGCAGTTACCGGGAAGTATATGAGCAGTTCTTC CASSYREVYEQFF TRBJ2-1 few - TRBV6-5
TGCGCCAGCAGCCAAGAGTCTACAGTGACCGGGGAGCTGTTTTTT CASSQESTVTGELFF TRBJ2-2 many - TRBV4-1
TGTGCCACCAGCAGAGCGGGGCCCCCCAATCAGCCCCAGCATTTT CATSRAGPPNQPQHF TRBJ1-5 - - TRBV15
TGTGCCAGCAGCCTATGGCACAGGGAGGTGAGCACTGAAGCTTTCTTT CASSLWHREVSTEAFF TRBJ1-1 few - TRBV6-2/TRBV6-3
TGTGCCAGCAGGGCCCTCTCGGGGGCAGGGAACACTGAAGCTTTCTTT CASRALSGAGNTEAFF TRBJ1-1 many - TRBV6-1
TGCAGTGCTATCTCATCAACAATGGGGAATGAAAAACTGTTTTTT CSAISSTMGNEKLFF TRBJ1-4 - - TRBV20-1
TGTGCCAGCTCACCCGGGACAGGGACTGAAAAACTGTTTTTT CASSPGTGTEKLFF TRBJ1-4 few TRBD1 TRBV18
TGCGCCAGCAGCCAAGGGGCCTGGACAGGGGGATTCGGGGAGCTGTTTTTT CASSQGAWTGGFGELFF TRBJ2-2 - TRBD1 TRBV4-1